Below, 26 T cell receptor beta chains from the same sample are listed, as sequenced in a study of CD8 T cells in ankylosing spondylitis. Using its own MiXCR run on the 5' RACE reads, TCRdb lists one record per CDR3 protein. The sample yields about 240,000 distinct CDR3 sequences, around 9.1% seen once. The sample comprised blood, either unsorted or a sorted T cell fraction (not recorded which). The receptor set was obtained from a male donor with ankylosing spondylitis or in good health (not recorded which).

This clonotype has only a few counts. An end of the junction does not agree with germline; a read error may underlie this. V usage is TRBV3-1 and J usage is TRBJ1-2; TRBD1 is a possible D gene (5 bases). CDR1 is LGHDT, CDR2 YNNKEL, per germline (reference sequence). The CDR3 loop spans 11 amino acids. CDR3 sequence (DNA): TGTGCCAGCAGCCAAGGACGGGACGTCCACTTC. Protein: CASSQGRDVHF.

The chain joins TRBV30 to TRBJ2-7; D possibly corresponds to TRBD1 (6 bases). In germline, CDR1 is GTSNPN, CDR2 SVGIG (reference sequence). The CDR3 has 15 residues. V lost 6 bases to trimming and J lost 2 bases, with 20 bases between them. For the CDR3, the DNA is TGTGCCTGTACTCAAACAGGGTATGGGGCCTACGAGCAGTACTTC. This codes for CACTQTGYGAYEQYF.

This clonotype was counted at least ten times. The chain joins TRBV4-1 to TRBJ1-2; D uncertain. CDR3 length: 14 amino acids. V lost 0 bases, J lost 0 bases, and 5 bases lay in between. Per germline, CDR1 MGHRA and CDR2 YSYEKL. CDR3 DNA sequence: TGCGCCAGCAGCCAAGACATTTCTAACTATGGCTACACCTTC. This sequence encodes CASSQDISNYGYTF.

In its sample, this clonotype was seen a few times. J is TRBJ2-1 and V is TRBV5-1; 13 bases match TRBD2. CDR1 and CDR2 from the germline V gene are SGHRS and YFSETQ. The ends lost 4 bases at V and 8 bases at J; junction bases unmatched: 6. The CDR3 loop spans 15 amino acids. The CDR3: CASSPGTSGDHEQFF. The CDR3 coding sequence is TGCGCCAGCAGCCCCGGGACTAGCGGGGATCATGAGCAGTTCTTC.

This clonotype was counted ten times or more. The CDR3 spells CASSPHSEGAFF. The DNA for the CDR3 is TGTGCCAGCAGCCCCCATTCCGAGGGAGCTTTCTTT. V gene TRBV7-9 combines with J gene TRBJ1-1; D gene unclear. The V and J ends lost 5 bases and 10 bases respectively, with 14 bases between them. This CDR3 has 12 amino acids. The germline gives CDR1 SEHNR, CDR2 FQNEAQ (reference sequence).

This clonotype was seen repeatedly, ten times or more. V gene TRBV5-6 combines with J gene TRBJ2-4; tentative D call: TRBD2 (6 bases). The V gene's germline CDR1 is SGHDT and CDR2 YYEEEE. With 5 bases removed from V and 0 bases from J, the gap between germline ends came to 9 bases. The length of the CDR3 is 14 residues. As DNA, the CDR3 is TGTGCCAGCAGACCAGCGGGAGCCAAAAACATTCAGTACTTC. Encoded protein: CASRPAGAKNIQYF.

This clonotype has at least ten counts. The chain joins TRBV18 to TRBJ1-2, with D uncertain. The germline V gene encodes CDR1 KGHSH and CDR2 LQKENI. V lost 5 bases, J lost 0 bases, and 10 bases lay in between. The CDR3 covers 14 residues. Here the CDR3 DNA reads TGTGCCAGCTCAACGGTGGGAGCTAACTATGGCTACACCTTC. Its protein is CASSTVGANYGYTF.

Many counts were recorded for this clonotype. V and J are TRBV7-9 and TRBJ2-3; 8 positions agree with TRBD1. V lost 5 bases, J lost 4 bases, and 8 bases stayed unmatched. This CDR3 is built from 15 residues. The germline V gene has CDR1 SEHNR and CDR2 FQNEAQ (reference sequence). CDR3 amino acids: CASSLGQGSSDTQYF. The CDR3 DNA is TGTGCCAGCAGCCTTGGACAGGGCAGTTCAGATACGCAGTATTTT.

Concerning this clonotype: At one boundary the junction diverges from the germline segment, which might be a read error. The chain uses TRBV20-1 and TRBJ1-6, with D unresolved. The CDR3 length is 14 residues. CDR1 and CDR2 (germline): DFQATT, SNEGSKA (reference sequence). The CDR3 DNA reads as TGCAGTGCTAGAGAAGAAGGGTATAATTCGCCCCTCCCCTTT. Protein product: CSAREEGYNSPLPF.

Many counts were recorded for this clonotype. The rearrangement links TRBV4-2 to TRBJ2-1; tentatively, D is TRBD2 (6 bases). Germline assignment: CDR1 LGHNA and CDR2 YNFKEQ. The CDR3 has 15 amino acids. The V end lost 3 bases, the J end lost 9 bases, and 18 bases lay between the germline ends. The CDR3 protein is CASSQGGPEGFEQFF. The CDR3 nucleotides are TGTGCCAGCAGCCAGGGCGGCCCGGAGGGATTTGAGCAGTTCTTC.

This clonotype occurred many times. The V and J genes are TRBV20-1 and TRBJ1-1, with 7 bases identical to TRBD1. The CDR3 consists of 14 residues. Germline values: CDR1 DFQATT, CDR2 SNEGSKA (reference sequence). The junction had 6 bases not matched to a gene; V was cut back by 2 bases and J by 3 bases. The CDR3 DNA reads TGCAGTGCTAGACCCTGGGACAGATACACTGAAGCTTTCTTT. Protein: CSARPWDRYTEAFF.

This clonotype was detected ten times or more. The V call is TRBV7-9, the J call TRBJ2-1; TRBD1 or TRBD2 may be the D gene (5 bases each). The germline V gene encodes CDR1 SEHNR and CDR2 FQNEAQ (reference sequence). CDR3 length equals 16 residues. V was trimmed by 5 bases and J by 8 bases, leaving 22 bases between them. The CDR3 nucleotides read TGTGCCAGCAGCCTCGAGGGTGGGGACGCGTGGGATGAGCAGTTCTTC. This codes for CASSLEGGDAWDEQFF.

This clonotype appeared many times. This sequence joins TRBV20-1 and TRBJ2-5, with D perhaps TRBD2 (7 bases). Trimming took 8 bases from V and 2 from J, leaving 15 bases between them. Germline V gives CDR1 DFQATT, CDR2 SNEGSKA (reference sequence). The length of the CDR3 is 13 residues. The CDR3 spells CSHKEGGQETQYF. The CDR3 nucleotides are TGCAGTCATAAGGAGGGGGGGCAAGAGACCCAGTACTTC.

About this clonotype itself: This may arise from a read error, as a much more abundant clone is one base away. This sequence joins TRBV27 and TRBJ2-7, with a weak D call TRBD1 (6 bases). Germline CDR1 MNHEY, CDR2 SMNVEV (reference sequence). CDR3 length: 14 residues. Trimming shortened V by 5 bases and J by 4 bases, and 15 bases separated the two germline ends. CDR3 in amino acids: CASSIKTGQYEQYF. CDR3 sequence (DNA): TGTGCCAGCAGTATAAAGACAGGACAGTACGAGCAGTACTTC.

At least ten counts were recorded for this clonotype. This sequence joins TRBV10-3 and TRBJ1-2, with 8 bases that match TRBD1. With 6 bases clipped from V and 4 bases from J, the junction kept 4 bases outside the gene matches. This CDR3 contains 13 residues. Looked up from germline, CDR1 is ENHRY and CDR2 is SYGVKD. For the CDR3, the DNA is TGTGCCATCAGCGGACAGGGCGTCTATGGCTACACCTTC. It codes for CAISGQGVYGYTF.

This clonotype was seen repeatedly, ten times or more. This chain joins TRBV5-1 and TRBJ1-1, with a weak D call TRBD1 (5 bases). The CDR3 has 15 amino acids. V dropped 4 bases and J dropped 0 bases, with 13 bases sitting between them. The V gene's germline CDR1 is SGHRS and CDR2 YFSETQ. This CDR3 reads CASSPGGVLNTEAFF. The CDR3 nucleotides read TGCGCCAGCAGCCCCGGGGGGGTGCTGAACACTGAAGCTTTCTTT. The complete variable domain, with remaining parts taken from reference TRBV5-1 and TRBJ1-1, reads KAGVTQTPRYLIKTRGQQVTLSCSPISGHRSVSWYQQTPGQGLQFLFEYFSETQRNKGNFPGRFSGRQFSNSRSEMNVSTLELGDSALYLCASSPGGVLNTEAFFGQGTRLTVV.

Many counts were recorded for this clonotype. The CDR3 sequence is CASSFELGYEQYF. The CDR3, as DNA: TGTGCCAGCAGCTTTGAGTTGGGCTACGAGCAGTACTTC. V and J are TRBV5-5 and TRBJ2-7; D unclear. This CDR3 has 13 amino acids. Germline V gene data show CDR1 as SGHKS and CDR2 as YYEKEE (reference sequence). V lost 2 bases and J lost 3, with 9 bases in between.

The chain recombines TRBV20-1 with TRBJ2-3; D is possibly TRBD2 (7 bases). V shed 6 bases and J shed 6 bases, with 19 bases lying between them. Germline values: CDR1 DFQATT, CDR2 SNEGSKA (reference sequence). The CDR3 runs to 14 residues. The CDR3 here is CSALPRGAADTQYF. In nucleotides, the CDR3 is TGCAGTGCCCTCCCCCGGGGGGCGGCGGATACGCAGTATTTT.

Comments on this clonotype: One base away lies a much larger clone, so this may be a sequencing read error. This rearrangement joins TRBV10-3 to TRBJ1-2; D not resolved. The germline V gene encodes CDR1 ENHRY and CDR2 SYGVKD. This CDR3 is built from 14 residues. In DNA, the CDR3 is TGTGCCATCAGTGAGTCGCAGATCTCCTATGGCTCCACCTTC. Its translation is CAISESQISYGSTF.

Only a few counts were recorded for this clonotype. The genes are TRBV18 and TRBJ2-7; TRBD2 might be the D (6 bases). Trimming removed 1 base at V and 0 bases at J, with 13 bases between. Per germline, CDR1 KGHSH and CDR2 LQKENI. The CDR3 has 16 residues. In nucleotides, the CDR3 is TGTGCCAGCTCACCACTTTTTGGCGGGGCCTCCTACGAGCAGTACTTC. Its protein product is CASSPLFGGASYEQYF. The full variable domain, in which reference TRBV18 and TRBJ2-7 provide the parts outside the CDR3, is NAGVMQNPRHLVRRRGQEARLRCSPMKGHSHVYWYRQLPEEGLKFMVYLQKENIIDESGMPKERFSAEFPKEGPSILRIQQVVRGDSAAYFCASSPLFGGASYEQYFGPGTRLTVT.

This clonotype has ten or more counts. The V call is TRBV5-1, the J call TRBJ1-1, with D maybe TRBD1 (5 bases). Germline CDR1 SGHRS, CDR2 YFSETQ. Trimming cost V 4 bases and J 3 bases, with 10 bases left between them. This CDR3 is 13 amino acids long. CDR3 in DNA: TGCGCCAGCAGCAGAGGGACCCACACTGAAGCTTTCTTT. Translation: CASSRGTHTEAFF.

This chain links TRBV30 with TRBJ1-1, with D uncertain. This CDR3 comprises 14 residues. The germline V and J ends were trimmed by 0 bases and 0 bases, with 8 bases remaining between them. CDR1 is GTSNPN, CDR2 SVGIG, per germline (reference sequence). This chain's CDR3 is CAWSVVWVNTEAFF. The CDR3 DNA follows: TGTGCCTGGAGTGTGGTATGGGTGAACACTGAAGCTTTCTTT.

The V call is TRBV5-1, the J call TRBJ1-5; 10 nucleotides match TRBD1. There are 13 residues in the CDR3. Germline V gene lookup returns CDR1 SGHRS and CDR2 YFSETQ. Trimming at V came to 7 bases and at J to 7 bases, leaving 5 bases not matched to a gene. In nucleotides, the CDR3 is TGCGCCAGCGAGACAGGGGGCATGCAGCCCCAGCATTTT. This encodes CASETGGMQPQHF.

This clonotype was detected ten times or more. The gene calls are TRBV30 and TRBJ2-7, with 9 nucleotides matching TRBD1. After removal of 1 base from V and 2 bases from J, the junction contained 3 bases not matched to a gene. The V gene's germline CDR1 is GTSNPN and CDR2 SVGIG (reference sequence). The CDR3 extends over 14 amino acids. In DNA, the CDR3 is TGTGCCTGGAGTGAGGGGACAGGGACCTACGAGCAGTACTTC. Amino acid sequence: CAWSEGTGTYEQYF.

V usage is TRBV9 and J usage is TRBJ2-7, with a weak D call TRBD2 (6 bases). V lost 0 bases and J lost 2, with 12 bases in between. Germline assignment: CDR1 SGDLS and CDR2 YYNGEE. CDR3 size: 15 residues. In DNA, the CDR3 is TGTGCCAGCAGCGTAGGGGGGGACGCAGCCTACGAGCAGTACTTC. Amino acids: CASSVGGDAAYEQYF.

In this sample, this clonotype turned up many times. The V gene is TRBV5-1, the J gene TRBJ2-3; 9 bases are shared with TRBD1. Trimming took 4 bases from V and 3 from J; bases not matched to a gene: 6. The length of the CDR3 is 15 residues. Germline-derived CDR1 and CDR2 are SGHRS and YFSETQ. CDR3 DNA sequence: TGCGCCAGCAGCAAGGGGACAGGGATGACAGATACGCAGTATTTT. Its protein product is CASSKGTGMTDTQYF.